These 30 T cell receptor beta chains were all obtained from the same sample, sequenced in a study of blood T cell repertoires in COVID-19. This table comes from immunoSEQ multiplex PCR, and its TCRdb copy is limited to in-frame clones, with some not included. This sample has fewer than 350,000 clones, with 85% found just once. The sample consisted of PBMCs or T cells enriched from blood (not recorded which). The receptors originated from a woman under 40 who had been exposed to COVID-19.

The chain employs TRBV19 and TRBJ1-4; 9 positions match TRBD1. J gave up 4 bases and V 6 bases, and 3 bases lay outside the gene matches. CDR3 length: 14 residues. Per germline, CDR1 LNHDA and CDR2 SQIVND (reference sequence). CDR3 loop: CASRTGGINEKLFF. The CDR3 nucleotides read TGTGCCAGTAGAACAGGGGGCATTAATGAAAAACTGTTTTTT.

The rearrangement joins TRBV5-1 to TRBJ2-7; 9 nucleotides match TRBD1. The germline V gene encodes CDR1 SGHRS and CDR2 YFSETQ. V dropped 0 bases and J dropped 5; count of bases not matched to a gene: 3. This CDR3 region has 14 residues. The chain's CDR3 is CASSLGTGGNEQYF. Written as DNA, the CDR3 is TGCGCCAGCAGCTTGGGTACAGGGGGCAACGAGCAGTACTTC.

CDR3 DNA: TGTGCCAGCAGCCAATCCGGGACAGGCCGACCCCAACACCAGTACTTC. It is translated as CASSQSGTGRPQHQYF. The chain employs TRBV3-1 (or the pseudogene TRBV3-2) and TRBJ2-5; the match to TRBD1 covers 8 bases. V lost 2 bases and J lost 10; bases outside the gene matches: 15. Looked up from germline, CDR1 is LGHDT and CDR2 is YNNKEL (reference sequence). The CDR3 extends over 16 amino acids.

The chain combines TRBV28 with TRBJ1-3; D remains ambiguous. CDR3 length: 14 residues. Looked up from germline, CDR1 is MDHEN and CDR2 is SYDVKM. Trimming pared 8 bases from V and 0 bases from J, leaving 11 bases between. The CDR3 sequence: CASREGSSGNTIYF. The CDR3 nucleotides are TGTGCCAGCCGGGAGGGAAGCTCTGGAAACACCATATATTTT. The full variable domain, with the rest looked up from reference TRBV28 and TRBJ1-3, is DVKVTQSSRYLVKRTGEKVFLECVQDMDHENMFWYRQDPGLGLRLIYFSYDVKMKEKGDIPEGYSVSREKKERFSLILESASTNQTSMYLCASREGSSGNTIYFGEGSWLTVV.

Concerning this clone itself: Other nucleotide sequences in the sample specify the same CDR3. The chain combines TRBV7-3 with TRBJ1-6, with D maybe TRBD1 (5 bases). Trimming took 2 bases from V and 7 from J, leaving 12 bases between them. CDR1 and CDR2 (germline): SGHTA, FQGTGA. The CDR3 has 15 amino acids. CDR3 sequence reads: CASSLGSRVNSPLHF. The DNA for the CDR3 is TGTGCCAGCAGCTTAGGTAGCAGGGTCAATTCACCCCTCCACTTT.

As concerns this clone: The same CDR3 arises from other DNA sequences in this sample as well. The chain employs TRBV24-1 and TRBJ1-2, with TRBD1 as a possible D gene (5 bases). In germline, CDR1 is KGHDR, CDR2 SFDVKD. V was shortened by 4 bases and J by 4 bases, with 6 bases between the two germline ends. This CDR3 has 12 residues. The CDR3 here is CATSDRAYGYTF. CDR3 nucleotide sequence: TGTGCCACCAGTGACAGGGCCTATGGCTACACCTTC.

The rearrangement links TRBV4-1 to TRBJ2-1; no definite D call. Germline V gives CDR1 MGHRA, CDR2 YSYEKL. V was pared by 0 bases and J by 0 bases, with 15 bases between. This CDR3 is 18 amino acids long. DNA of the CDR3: TGCGCCAGCAGCCAAGATTCCTCTAGTGCGTACTCCTACAATGAGCAGTTCTTC. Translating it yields CASSQDSSSAYSYNEQFF.

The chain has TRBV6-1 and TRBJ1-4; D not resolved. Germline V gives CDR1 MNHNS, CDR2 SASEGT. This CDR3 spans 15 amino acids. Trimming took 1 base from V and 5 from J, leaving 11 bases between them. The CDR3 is CASSEGNSWNEKLFF. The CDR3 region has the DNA TGTGCCAGCAGTGAAGGTAACAGCTGGAATGAAAAACTGTTTTTT.

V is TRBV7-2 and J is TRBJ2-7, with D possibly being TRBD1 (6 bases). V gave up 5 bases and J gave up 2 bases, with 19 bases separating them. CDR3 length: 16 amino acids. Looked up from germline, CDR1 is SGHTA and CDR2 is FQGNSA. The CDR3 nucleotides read TGTGCCAGCAGCAGTGACACAGGGTCAGGAGCCTACGAGCAGTACTTC. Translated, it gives CASSSDTGSGAYEQYF.

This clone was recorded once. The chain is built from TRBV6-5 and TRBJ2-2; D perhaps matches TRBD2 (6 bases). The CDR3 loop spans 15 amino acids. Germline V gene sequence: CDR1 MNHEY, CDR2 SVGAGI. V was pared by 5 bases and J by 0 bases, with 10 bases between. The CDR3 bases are TGTGCCAGCAGTCCGCGGGGCCCGAACACCGGGGAGCTGTTTTTT. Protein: CASSPRGPNTGELFF.

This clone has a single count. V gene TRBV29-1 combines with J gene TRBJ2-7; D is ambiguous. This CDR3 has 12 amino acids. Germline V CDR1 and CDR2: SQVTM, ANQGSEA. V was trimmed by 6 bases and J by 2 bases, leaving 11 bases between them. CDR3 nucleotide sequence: TGCAGCGTGAGCGAGCCCCCCTACGAGCAGTACTTC. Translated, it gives CSVSEPPYEQYF.

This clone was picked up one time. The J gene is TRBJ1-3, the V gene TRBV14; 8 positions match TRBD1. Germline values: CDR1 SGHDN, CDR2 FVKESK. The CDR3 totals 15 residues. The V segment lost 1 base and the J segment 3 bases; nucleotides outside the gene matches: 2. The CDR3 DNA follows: TGTGCCAGCAGCCAAGCAGGGGGCTTTGGAAACACCATATATTTT. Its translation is CASSQAGGFGNTIYF.

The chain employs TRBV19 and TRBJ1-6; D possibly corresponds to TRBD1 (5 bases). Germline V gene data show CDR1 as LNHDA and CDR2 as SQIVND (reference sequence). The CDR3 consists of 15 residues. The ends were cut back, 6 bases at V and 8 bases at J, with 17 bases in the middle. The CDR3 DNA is TGTGCCAGTAGGCGTCCAGACCGGGGGGATTCACCCCTCCACTTT. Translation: CASRRPDRGDSPLHF.

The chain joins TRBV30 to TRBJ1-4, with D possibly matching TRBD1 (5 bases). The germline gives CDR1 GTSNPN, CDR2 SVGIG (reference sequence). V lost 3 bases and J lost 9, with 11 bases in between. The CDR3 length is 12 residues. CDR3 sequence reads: CAWRGGGKKLFF. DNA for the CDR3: TGTGCCTGGAGGGGGGGAGGCAAAAAACTGTTTTTT.

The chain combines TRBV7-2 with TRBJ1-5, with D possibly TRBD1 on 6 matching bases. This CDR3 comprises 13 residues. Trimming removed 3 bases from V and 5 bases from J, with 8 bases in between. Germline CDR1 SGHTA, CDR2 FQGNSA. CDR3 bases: TGTGCCAGCAGCTTCCCAGGGGATCAGCCCCAGCATTTT. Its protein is CASSFPGDQPQHF.

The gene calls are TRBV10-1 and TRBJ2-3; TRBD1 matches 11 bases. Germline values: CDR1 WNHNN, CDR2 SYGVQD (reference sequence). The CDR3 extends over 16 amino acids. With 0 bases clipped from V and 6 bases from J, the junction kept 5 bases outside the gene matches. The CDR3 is CASSESGTGGFDTQYF. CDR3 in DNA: TGCGCCAGCAGTGAGTCCGGGACAGGGGGTTTCGATACGCAGTATTTT.

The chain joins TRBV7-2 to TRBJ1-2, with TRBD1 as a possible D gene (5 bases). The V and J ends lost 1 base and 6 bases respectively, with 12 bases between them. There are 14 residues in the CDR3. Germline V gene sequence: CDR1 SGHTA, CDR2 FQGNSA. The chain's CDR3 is CASSLGTQNHGYTF. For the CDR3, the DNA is TGTGCCAGCAGCTTAGGGACACAGAACCATGGCTACACCTTC.

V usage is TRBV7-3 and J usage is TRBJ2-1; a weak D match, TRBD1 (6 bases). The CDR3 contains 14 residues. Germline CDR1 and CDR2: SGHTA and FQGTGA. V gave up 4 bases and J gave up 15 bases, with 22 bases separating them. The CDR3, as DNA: TGTGCCAGCAGCTGGACCACTTCCGCGACAGGAATGTTCTTC. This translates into CASSWTTSATGMFF.

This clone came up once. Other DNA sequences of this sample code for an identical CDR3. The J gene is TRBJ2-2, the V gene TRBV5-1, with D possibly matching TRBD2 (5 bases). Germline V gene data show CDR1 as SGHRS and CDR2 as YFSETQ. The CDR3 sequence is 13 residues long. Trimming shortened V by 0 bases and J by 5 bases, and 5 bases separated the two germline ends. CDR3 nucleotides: TGCGCCAGCAGCTTGGGCGGGACCGGGGAGCTGTTTTTT. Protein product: CASSLGGTGELFF.

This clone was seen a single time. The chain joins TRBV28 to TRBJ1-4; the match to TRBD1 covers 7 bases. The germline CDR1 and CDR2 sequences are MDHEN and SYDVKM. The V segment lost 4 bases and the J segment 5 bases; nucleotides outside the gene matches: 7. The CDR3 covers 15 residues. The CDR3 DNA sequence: TGTGCCAGCAGTTCACCAGGGGGAGGAAATGAAAAACTGTTTTTT. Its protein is CASSSPGGGNEKLFF.

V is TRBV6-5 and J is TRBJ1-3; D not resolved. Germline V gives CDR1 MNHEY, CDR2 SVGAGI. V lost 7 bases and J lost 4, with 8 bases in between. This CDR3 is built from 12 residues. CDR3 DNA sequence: TGTGCCAGCAATACAGCCGGAAACACCATATATTTT. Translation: CASNTAGNTIYF.

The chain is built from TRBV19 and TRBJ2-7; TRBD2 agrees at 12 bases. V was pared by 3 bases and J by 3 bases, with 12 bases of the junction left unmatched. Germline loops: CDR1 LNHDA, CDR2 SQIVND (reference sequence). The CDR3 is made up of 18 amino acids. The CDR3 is CASSIRLAGGPSRYEQYF. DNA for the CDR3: TGTGCCAGTAGTATTCGGCTAGCGGGAGGGCCAAGTCGCTACGAGCAGTACTTC.

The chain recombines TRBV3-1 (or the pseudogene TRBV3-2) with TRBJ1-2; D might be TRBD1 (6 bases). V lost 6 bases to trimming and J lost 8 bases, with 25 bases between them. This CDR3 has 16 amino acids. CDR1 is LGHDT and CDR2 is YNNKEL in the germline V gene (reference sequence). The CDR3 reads CASSLSSSRGIRGYTF. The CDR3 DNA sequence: TGTGCCAGCAGTCTTAGTAGCAGCAGGGGCATTCGAGGCTACACCTTC.

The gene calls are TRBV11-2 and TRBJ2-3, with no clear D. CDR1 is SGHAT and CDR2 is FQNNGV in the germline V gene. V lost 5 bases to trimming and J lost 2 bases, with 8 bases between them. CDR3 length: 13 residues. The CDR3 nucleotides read TGTGCCAGCAGCGCACGGTCCACAGATACGCAGTATTTT. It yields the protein CASSARSTDTQYF.

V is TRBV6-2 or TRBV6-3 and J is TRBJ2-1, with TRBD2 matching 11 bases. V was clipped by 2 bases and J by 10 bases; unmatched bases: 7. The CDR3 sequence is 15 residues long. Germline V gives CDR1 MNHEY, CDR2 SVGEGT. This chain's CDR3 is CASSYSPTSGAEQFF. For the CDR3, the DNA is TGTGCCAGCAGTTACAGTCCGACTAGCGGGGCCGAGCAGTTCTTC.

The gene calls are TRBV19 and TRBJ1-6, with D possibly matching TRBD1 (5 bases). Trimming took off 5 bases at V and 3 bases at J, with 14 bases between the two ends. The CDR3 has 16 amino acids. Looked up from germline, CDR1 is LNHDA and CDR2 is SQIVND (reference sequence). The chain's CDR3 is CASSVTAFYYNSPLHF. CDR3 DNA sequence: TGTGCCAGTAGTGTGACAGCCTTCTACTATAATTCACCCCTCCACTTT.

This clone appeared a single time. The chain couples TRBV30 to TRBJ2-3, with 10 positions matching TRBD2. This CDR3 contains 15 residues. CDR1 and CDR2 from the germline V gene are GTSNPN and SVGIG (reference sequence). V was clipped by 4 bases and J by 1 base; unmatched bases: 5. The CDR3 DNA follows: TGTGCCTGGACCGTTCTAGCGGGAGGCACAGATACGCAGTATTTT. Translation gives CAWTVLAGGTDTQYF.

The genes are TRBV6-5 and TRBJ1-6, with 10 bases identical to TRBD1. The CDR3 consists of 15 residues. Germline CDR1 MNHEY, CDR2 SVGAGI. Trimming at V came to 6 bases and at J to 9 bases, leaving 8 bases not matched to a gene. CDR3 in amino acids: CASRWDRGWGSPLHF. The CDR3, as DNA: TGTGCCAGCAGGTGGGACAGGGGTTGGGGTTCACCCCTCCACTTT.

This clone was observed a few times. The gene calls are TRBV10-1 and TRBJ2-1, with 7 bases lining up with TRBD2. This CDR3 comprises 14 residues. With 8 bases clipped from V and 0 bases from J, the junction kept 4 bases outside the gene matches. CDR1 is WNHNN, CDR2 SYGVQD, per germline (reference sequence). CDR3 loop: CASSPGGSYNEQFF. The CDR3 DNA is TGCGCCAGCTCCCCGGGGGGCTCCTACAATGAGCAGTTCTTC.

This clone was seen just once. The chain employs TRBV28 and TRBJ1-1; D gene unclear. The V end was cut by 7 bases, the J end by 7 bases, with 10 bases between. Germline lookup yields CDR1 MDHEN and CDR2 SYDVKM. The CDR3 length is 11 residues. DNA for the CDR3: TGTGCCAGCAACCTCGGGATTGAAGCTTTCTTT. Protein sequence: CASNLGIEAFF. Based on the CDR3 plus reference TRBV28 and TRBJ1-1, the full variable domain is DVKVTQSSRYLVKRTGEKVFLECVQDMDHENMFWYRQDPGLGLRLIYFSYDVKMKEKGDIPEGYSVSREKKERFSLILESASTNQTSMYLCASNLGIEAFFGQGTRLTVV.